A selection of T cell receptor beta chains follows, all from one sample in a study of metastatic and nonmetastatic thyroid tumors. TCRdb reanalyzed the PCR reads via MiXCR. The table shows 3,300 or so clones, with less than 40% occurring only once. Sequences were obtained from adjacent normal tissue. The receptor set was obtained from a male donor with papillary thyroid cancer or a benign thyroid nodule (not recorded which). Some clones in this sample may be carry-over from other donors' samples. Each CDR3 is given with its conserved first and last residue. D genes are given only for firm matches. Some rows mark clone size as missing; the rest say once, few, many or name a class of expanded clone.

J gene,clone size,D gene,V gene,CDR3 protein,CDR3 DNA
TRBJ1-2,.,TRBD1,TRBV5-6,CASSLPGTGVGYTF,TGTGCCAGCAGCTTACCCGGGACAGGGGTCGGCTACACCTTC
TRBJ1-2,medium-sized,.,TRBV18,CASSPEGDGYTF,TGTGCCAGCTCACCAGAAGGGGATGGCTACACCTTC
TRBJ1-1,few,.,TRBV12-3/TRBV12-4,CASSVQGGSTEAFF,TGTGCCAGCAGTGTACAGGGTGGAAGCACTGAAGCTTTCTTT
TRBJ2-7,.,.,TRBV30,CAWSLTGGEQHF,TGTGCCTGGAGTTTAACGGGTGGCGAGCAGCACTTC
TRBJ2-3,.,TRBD2,TRBV20-1,CSSSYFSGGHVTDTQYF,TGCAGTTCTAGTTACTTTAGCGGGGGGCACGTCACAGATACGCAGTATTTT
TRBJ1-2,few,TRBD1,TRBV27,CASSFLTGGGRDYGYTF,TGTGCCAGCAGTTTCTTGACAGGGGGGGGCAGGGACTATGGCTACACCTTC
TRBJ2-1,.,.,TRBV11-1,CASSLVGRGANEQFF,TGTGCCAGCAGCTTAGTTGGCAGGGGTGCAAATGAGCAGTTCTTC
TRBJ1-6,.,.,TRBV6-5,CASSYTDFSLGSPLHF,TGTGCCAGCAGTTACACGGACTTCAGTCTGGGGTCACCCCTCCACTTT
TRBJ1-2,.,.,TRBV30,CAYSRGYGYTF,TGTGCCTACTCGAGAGGCTATGGCTACACCTTC
TRBJ1-1,.,.,TRBV7-2,CASSEGDLLNTEAFF,TGTGCCAGCAGCGAAGGGGACCTATTGAACACTGAAGCTTTCTTT
TRBJ2-7,few,.,TRBV12-3/TRBV12-4,CASSFSGTGKLAGFSYEQYF,TGTGCCAGCAGTTTCAGCGGGACAGGGAAACTAGCGGGATTCTCCTACGAGCAGTACTTC